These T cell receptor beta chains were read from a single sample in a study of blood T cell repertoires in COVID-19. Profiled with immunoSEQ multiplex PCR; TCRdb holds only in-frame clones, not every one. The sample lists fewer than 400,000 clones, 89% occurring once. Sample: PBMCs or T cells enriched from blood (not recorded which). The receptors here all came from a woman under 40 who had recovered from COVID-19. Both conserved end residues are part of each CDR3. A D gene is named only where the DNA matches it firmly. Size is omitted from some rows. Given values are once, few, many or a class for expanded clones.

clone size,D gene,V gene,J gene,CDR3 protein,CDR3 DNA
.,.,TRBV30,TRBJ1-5,CAWSASQGNQPQHF,TGTGCCTGGAGTGCCTCACAGGGCAATCAGCCCCAGCATTTT
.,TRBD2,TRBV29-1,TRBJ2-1,CSVPPGLAGVRGEQFF,TGCAGCGTTCCTCCGGGACTAGCGGGAGTACGGGGTGAGCAGTTCTTC
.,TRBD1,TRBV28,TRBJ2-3,CASSLVEPGQGITDTQYF,TGTGCCAGCAGTCTAGTTGAACCGGGACAGGGAATAACAGATACGCAGTATTTT
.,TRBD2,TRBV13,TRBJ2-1,CASIERGAGNEQFF,TGTGCCAGCATTGAGCGGGGGGCCGGCAATGAGCAGTTCTTC
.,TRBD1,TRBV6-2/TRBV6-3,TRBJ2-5,CASSSGTGRWETQYF,TGTGCCAGCAGTTCCGGGACAGGGCGGTGGGAGACCCAGTACTTC
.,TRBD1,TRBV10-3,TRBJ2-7,CAINDRDSSYEQYF,TGTGCCATCAACGACCGGGACAGCTCCTACGAGCAGTACTTC
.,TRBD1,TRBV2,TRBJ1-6,CASSYNRGLNSPLHF,TGTGCCAGCAGTTACAACAGGGGGCTGAATTCACCCCTCCACTTT
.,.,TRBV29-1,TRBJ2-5,CSAHREQETQYF,TGCAGCGCCCACAGGGAACAAGAGACCCAGTACTTC
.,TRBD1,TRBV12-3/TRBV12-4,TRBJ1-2,CASSSTGSYGYTF,TGTGCCAGCAGTTCGACAGGGAGCTATGGCTACACCTTC
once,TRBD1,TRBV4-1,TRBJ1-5,CASSQTQGYQPQHF,TGCGCCAGCAGCCAGACACAGGGGTATCAGCCCCAGCATTTT
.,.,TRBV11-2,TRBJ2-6,CASKRPGAGANVLTF,TGTGCCAGCAAAAGGCCAGGGGCCGGGGCCAACGTCCTGACTTTC
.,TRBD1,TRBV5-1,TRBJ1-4,CASRPGQGLPGEELFF,TGCGCCAGCAGACCGGGACAGGGCCTCCCGGGTGAGGAACTGTTTTTT
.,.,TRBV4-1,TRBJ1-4,CASSQGEATNEKLFF,TGCGCCAGCAGCCAAGGCGAGGCAACTAATGAAAAACTGTTTTTT
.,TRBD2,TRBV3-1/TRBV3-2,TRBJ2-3,CASSNLGGTDTQYF,TGTGCCAGCAGCAACTTGGGGGGGACAGATACGCAGTATTTT
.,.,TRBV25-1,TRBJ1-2,CASSATGNRGGYTF,TGTGCCAGCAGTGCCACAGGGAATCGCGGTGGCTACACCTTC
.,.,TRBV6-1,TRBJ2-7,CASSEITDSYEQYF,TGTGCCAGCAGTGAAATCACAGACTCCTACGAGCAGTACTTC
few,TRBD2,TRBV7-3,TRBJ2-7,CASSLLGLAAYEQYF,TGTGCCAGCAGCTTACTGGGACTAGCGGCGTACGAGCAGTACTTC
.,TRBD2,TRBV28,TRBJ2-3,CASSPGLAGSTDTQYF,TGTGCCAGCAGCCCTGGACTAGCGGGAAGCACAGATACGCAGTATTTT
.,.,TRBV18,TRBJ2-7,CASSREKDFSYEQYF,TGTGCCAGCTCACGTGAGAAGGACTTCTCCTACGAGCAGTACTTC
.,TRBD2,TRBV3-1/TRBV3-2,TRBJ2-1,CASSQVPLAGYNEQFF,TGTGCCAGCAGCCAAGTCCCTCTAGCGGGGTACAATGAGCAGTTCTTC
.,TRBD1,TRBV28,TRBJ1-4,CASSLRGGSREKLFF,TGTGCCAGCAGTTTACGAGGGGGCAGTAGGGAAAAACTGTTTTTT
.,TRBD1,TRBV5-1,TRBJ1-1,CASSLEQGGTEAFF,TGCGCCAGCAGCTTGGAACAGGGGGGCACTGAAGCTTTCTTT
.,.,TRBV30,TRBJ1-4,CAWGGAPGKLFF,TGTGCCTGGGGGGGGGCGCCTGGGAAACTGTTTTTT
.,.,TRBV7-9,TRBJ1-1,CASSPRDKWLNTEAFF,TGTGCCAGCAGCCCCCGGGACAAGTGGTTAAACACTGAAGCTTTCTTT